This TCR beta chain was found in a study of shared T cell receptors in the human thymus. V gave up 1 base and J gave up 2 bases, with 9 bases separating them. The CDR3 extends over 15 amino acids. The V gene's germline CDR1 is MNHNS and CDR2 SASEGT. Some clones are missing from TCRdb's copy, which holds only in-frame ones; the method was immunoSEQ multiplex PCR. The table includes 650,000 to 950,000 clones, 80% to 90% detected once. These same records also appear under a second study, on human thymus T cells. That paper adds: Unrelated individuals had highly overlapping thymic repertoires, as reported in related research.

The receptor was derived from a girl less than two years old with a congenital heart defect. Sequencing input: thymocytes. The chain recombines TRBV6-1 with TRBJ1-3; D is possibly TRBD1 (5 bases). The CDR3 DNA sequence: TGTGCCAGCAGTGAAGACAGGATGGCTGGAAACACCATATATTTT. Encoded protein: CASSEDRMAGNTIYF.